A single T cell receptor (beta chain) is shown here with its context. The CDR3 has 15 residues. The V gene end was trimmed by 3 bases and the J gene end by 4 bases; junction bases not matched to a gene: 5. Germline V CDR1 and CDR2: ENHRY, SYGVKD. This entry is derived from a study of blood T cell repertoires in COVID-19. Whole-study context: The United States, Italy and Spain supplied acute and convalescent COVID-19 samples. PBMCs, B-cell-depleted T cells, or T cells were the source of the cDNA or gDNA that made up the material.

How the authors handled the data: Estimated nucleated cell counts came from reference gene primer amplification. Sequencing was performed with immunoSEQ multiplex PCR; in TCRdb, only in-frame clones are kept and a portion is missing. The DNA gave D and trimming, while V, J and clone size come from that table. The sample has roughly 120,000 clones; roughly 88% are singletons. V is TRBV10-3 and J is TRBJ2-1; 8 nucleotides match TRBD1. Material for sequencing was peripheral blood. The origin of this receptor is a woman between 70 and 85 years old with acute or convalescent COVID-19. The CDR3 nucleotides read TGTGCCATCAGTGATCCGGGACAGGTATACAATGAGCAGTTCTTC. Residues: CAISDPGQVYNEQFF.